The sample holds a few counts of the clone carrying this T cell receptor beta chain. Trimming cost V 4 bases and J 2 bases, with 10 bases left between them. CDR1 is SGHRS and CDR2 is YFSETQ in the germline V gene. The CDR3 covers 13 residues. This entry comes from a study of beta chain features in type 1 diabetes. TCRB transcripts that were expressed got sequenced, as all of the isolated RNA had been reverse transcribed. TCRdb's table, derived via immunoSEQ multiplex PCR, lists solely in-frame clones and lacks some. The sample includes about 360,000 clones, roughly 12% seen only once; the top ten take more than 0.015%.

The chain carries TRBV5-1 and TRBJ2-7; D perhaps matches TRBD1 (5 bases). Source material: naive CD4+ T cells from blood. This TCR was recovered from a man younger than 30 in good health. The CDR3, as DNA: TGCGCCAGCAGCGAAGGGGAAGCCTACGAGCAGTACTTC. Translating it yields CASSEGEAYEQYF. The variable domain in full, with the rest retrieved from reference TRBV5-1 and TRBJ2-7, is KAGVTQTPRYLIKTRGQQVTLSCSPISGHRSVSWYQQTPGQGLQFLFEYFSETQRNKGNFPGRFSGRQFSNSRSEMNVSTLELGDSALYLCASSEGEAYEQYFGPGTRLTVT.